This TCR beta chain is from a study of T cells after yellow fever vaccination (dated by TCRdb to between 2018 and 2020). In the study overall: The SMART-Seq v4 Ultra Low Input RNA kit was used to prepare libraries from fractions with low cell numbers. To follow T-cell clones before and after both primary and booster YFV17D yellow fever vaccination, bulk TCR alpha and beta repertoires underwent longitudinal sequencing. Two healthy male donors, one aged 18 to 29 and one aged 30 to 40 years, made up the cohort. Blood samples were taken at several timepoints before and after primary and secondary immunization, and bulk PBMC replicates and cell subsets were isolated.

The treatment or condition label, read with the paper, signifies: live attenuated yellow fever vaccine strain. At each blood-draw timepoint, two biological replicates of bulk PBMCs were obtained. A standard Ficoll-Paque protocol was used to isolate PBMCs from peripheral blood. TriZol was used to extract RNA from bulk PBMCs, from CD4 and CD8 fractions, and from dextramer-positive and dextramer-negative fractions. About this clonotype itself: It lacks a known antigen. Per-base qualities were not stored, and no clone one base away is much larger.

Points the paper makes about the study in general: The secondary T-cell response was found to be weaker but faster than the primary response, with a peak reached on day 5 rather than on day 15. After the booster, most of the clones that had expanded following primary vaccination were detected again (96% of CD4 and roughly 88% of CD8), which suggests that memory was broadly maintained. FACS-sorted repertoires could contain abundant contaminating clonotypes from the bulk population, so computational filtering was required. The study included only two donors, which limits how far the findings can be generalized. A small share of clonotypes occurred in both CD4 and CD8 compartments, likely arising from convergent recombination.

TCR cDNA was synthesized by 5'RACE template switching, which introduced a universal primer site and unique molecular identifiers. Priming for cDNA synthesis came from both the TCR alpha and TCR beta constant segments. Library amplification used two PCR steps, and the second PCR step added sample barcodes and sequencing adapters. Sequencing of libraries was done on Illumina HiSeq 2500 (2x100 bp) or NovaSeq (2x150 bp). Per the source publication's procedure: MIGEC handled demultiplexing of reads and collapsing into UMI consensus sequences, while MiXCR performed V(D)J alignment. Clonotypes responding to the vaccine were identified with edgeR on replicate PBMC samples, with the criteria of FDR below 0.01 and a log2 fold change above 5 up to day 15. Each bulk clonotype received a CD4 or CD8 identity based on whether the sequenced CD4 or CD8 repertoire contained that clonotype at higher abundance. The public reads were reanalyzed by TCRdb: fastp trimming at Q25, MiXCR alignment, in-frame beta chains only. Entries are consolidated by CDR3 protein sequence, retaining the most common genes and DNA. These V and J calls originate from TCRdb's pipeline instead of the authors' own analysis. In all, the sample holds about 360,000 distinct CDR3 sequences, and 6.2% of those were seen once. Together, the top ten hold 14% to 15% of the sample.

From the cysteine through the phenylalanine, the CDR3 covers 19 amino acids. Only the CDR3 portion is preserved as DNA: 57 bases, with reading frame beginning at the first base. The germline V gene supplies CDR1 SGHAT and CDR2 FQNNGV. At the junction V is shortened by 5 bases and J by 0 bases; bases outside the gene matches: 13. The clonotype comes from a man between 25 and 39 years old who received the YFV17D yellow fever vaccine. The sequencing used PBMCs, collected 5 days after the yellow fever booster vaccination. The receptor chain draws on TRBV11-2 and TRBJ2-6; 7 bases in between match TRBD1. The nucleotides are TGTGCCAGCAGCACAAGAAGACAGGGCACCAACTCTGGGGCCAACGTCCTGACTTTC. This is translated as CASSTRRQGTNSGANVLTF.